This T cell receptor beta chain was captured in a study of blood T cells in healthy people across ages. Overall study context: About one barcoded TCR beta cDNA was captured per two T cells. General study results and limits: Both higher diversity and more naive CD4+ cells marked long-lived donors when set against aged donors. TCR beta diversity was tightly associated with the proportion of naive T cells.

A second about 7 to 11 cycle PCR used barcoded and J-beta primers. Every sample gave at least 3 million paired-end reads containing CDR3. TCRdb used MiXCR to reprocess the 5' RACE reads, holding one entry per CDR3 protein. Here the sample spans 600,000 or so distinct CDR3 sequences, roughly 30% being singletons. This CDR3 spans 13 amino acids. J gave up 2 bases and V 6 bases, and 4 bases lay outside the gene matches. CDR1 and CDR2 from the germline V gene are SGDLS and YYNGEE. This clonotype was found many times. No antigen is known for it. The sequence was collected from a woman of 80 years or more in good health. The V gene is TRBV9, the J gene TRBJ1-1; 7 nucleotides match TRBD1. The material sequenced was blood. CDR3 sequence (DNA): TGTGCCAGCACGAGGGGGCTTAACACTGAAGCTTTCTTT. This gives the protein CASTRGLNTEAFF.